These 3 T cell receptor beta chains were all obtained from the same sample, sequenced in a study of blood T cell repertoires in COVID-19. Produced via immunoSEQ multiplex PCR; TCRdb's table is partial and in-frame only. The sample carries 65,000 to 75,000 clones, around 86% recorded once. Sequenced: peripheral blood. All receptors derive from a woman older than 75 with active or convalescent COVID-19.

The chain uses TRBV29-1 and TRBJ2-3, with unresolved D. Germline V gives CDR1 SQVTM, CDR2 ANQGSEA. With 4 bases removed from V and 4 bases from J, the gap between germline ends came to 15 bases. CDR3 length equals 14 residues. CDR3 loop: CSVVVVLLPDTQYF. The CDR3 nucleotides are TGCAGCGTTGTTGTGGTTTTACTCCCAGATACGCAGTATTTT.

The genes are TRBV5-1 and TRBJ2-1; the match to TRBD1 covers 10 bases. CDR1 and CDR2 (germline): SGHRS, YFSETQ. The trim removed 6 bases at V and 2 bases at J, leaving 8 bases unmatched. The CDR3 runs 16 residues. For the CDR3, the DNA is TGCGCCAGCATGCTTGGTGGGACAGGGGCCTACAATGAGCAGTTCTTC. Amino acid sequence: CASMLGGTGAYNEQFF.

The chain joins TRBV24-1 to TRBJ2-1, with 8 positions matching TRBD2. The V segment lost 2 bases and the J segment 7 bases; nucleotides outside the gene matches: 9. Germline CDR1 is KGHDR and CDR2 is SFDVKD. The CDR3 loop spans 16 amino acids. Here the CDR3 DNA reads TGTGCCACCAGTGATTCCCGATGGACTAGCCTAAATGAGCAGTTCTTC. It codes for CATSDSRWTSLNEQFF.